This T cell receptor beta chain was recorded in a study of OX40 agonist ivuxolimab in advanced cancers. The wider study: Three patients, one with hepatocellular carcinoma and two with cutaneous melanoma, responded partially.

V lost 6 bases and J lost 3; bases outside the gene matches: 8. This CDR3 spans 15 amino acids. Germline CDR1 is MNHNY and CDR2 is SVGAGI (reference sequence). Study-wide points: Average numbers of expanded clones were greater in CD8+ T cells than in CD4+. Several nonresponders also turned out to have low normalized T-cell clonal expansion.

This clone has just a few counts. Its antigen is currently unknown. This table comes from immunoSEQ multiplex PCR, and its TCRdb copy is limited to in-frame clones, with some not included. In the table there are about 61,000 clones, approximately 81% of which are singletons. The sequence came from an adult with an advanced solid tumor such as melanoma, head and neck, liver or kidney cancer. The J gene is TRBJ2-3, the V gene TRBV6-6; the match to TRBD1 covers 8 bases. The sequencing here drew on CD4+ or CD8+ T cells sorted from blood, taken in a trial of the OX40 agonist ivuxolimab. Written as DNA, the CDR3 is TGTGCCAGCAGGCCCACAGGGGGTCGTACAGATACGCAGTATTTT. Protein product: CASRPTGGRTDTQYF.